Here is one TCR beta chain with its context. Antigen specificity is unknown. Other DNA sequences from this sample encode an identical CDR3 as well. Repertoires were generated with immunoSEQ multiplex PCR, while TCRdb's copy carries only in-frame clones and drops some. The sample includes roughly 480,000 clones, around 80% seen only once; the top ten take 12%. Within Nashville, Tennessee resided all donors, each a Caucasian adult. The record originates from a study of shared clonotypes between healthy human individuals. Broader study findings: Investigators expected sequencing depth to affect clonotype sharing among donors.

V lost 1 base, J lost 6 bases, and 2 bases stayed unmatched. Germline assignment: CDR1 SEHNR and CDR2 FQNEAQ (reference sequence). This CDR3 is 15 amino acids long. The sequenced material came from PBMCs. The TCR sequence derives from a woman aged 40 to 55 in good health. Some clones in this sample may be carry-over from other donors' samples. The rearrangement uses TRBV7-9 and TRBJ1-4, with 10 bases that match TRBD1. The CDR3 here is CASSLVGQGDEKLFF. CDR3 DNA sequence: TGTGCCAGCAGCTTAGTAGGACAGGGGGATGAAAAACTGTTTTTT. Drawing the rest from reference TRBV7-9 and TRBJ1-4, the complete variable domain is DTGVSQNPRHKITKRGQNVTFRCDPISEHNRLYWYRQTLGQGPEFLTYFQNEAQLEKSRLLSDRFSAERPKGSFSTLEIQRTEQGDSAMYLCASSLVGQGDEKLFFGSGTQLSVL.